This TCR beta chain came from a study of graft-versus-host responses after intestinal transplantation. Study at large: Each transplant was multivisceral, liver-intestinal, or isolated intestinal. Notes on the study in general: Ileal or blood samples showed some GvH clones first, and such clones were also found in recipient marrow. With peak circulating GvH clone levels came an association with early post-transplant HvG declines. High graft-versus-host to host-versus-graft clonal ratios were seen in allografts of patients with graft-donor T cell macrochimerism.

Sequencing was performed with immunoSEQ multiplex PCR; in TCRdb, only in-frame clones are kept and a portion is missing. The sample consists of some 110,000 clones, 90% of them appearing once. As for this clone: Its target is unknown.

The CDR3 totals 12 residues. CDR1 and CDR2 (germline): MNHNY, SVGAGI (reference sequence). The germline V and J ends were trimmed by 4 bases and 4 bases, with 8 bases remaining between them. This sequence was found in a human donor who received an intestinal transplant. V usage is TRBV6-6 and J usage is TRBJ2-7, with D uncertain. The input for sequencing was unstimulated CD4+ T cells sorted from spleen or lymph node cells, taken before intestinal transplant. The CDR3 DNA reads as TGTGCCAGCAGTTTCAACACATACGAGCAGTACTTC. It is translated as CASSFNTYEQYF.